This entry lists 13 T cell receptor beta chains sequenced from one sample in a study of PD-L1 blockade in urothelial cancer (dated by TCRdb to the late 2010s). Read against the paper, the sample's time point label means: pretreatment peripheral blood. Library construction relied on the immunoSEQ multiplex PCR assay. TCRdb provides this immuneACCESS table in a form limited to in-frame rearrangements. Some clones are lacking; in checked studies, under half of them reflect an unresolved V gene, and why the rest are absent is not known. The table for this sample lists about 56,000 clones; less than 90% of them were counted only once. The ten top clones hold around a sixth of the sample. Sequencing used PBMCs, obtained around atezolizumab (anti-PD-L1) treatment. These receptor sequences come from a man aged 70 or older with urothelial cancer.

The table lists this clone with a count of one. The chain is built from TRBV18 and TRBJ2-6; possibly TRBD1 for D (6 bases). Germline V gene lookup returns CDR1 KGHSH and CDR2 LQKENI. This CDR3 comprises 17 residues. Trimming took 4 bases from V and 0 from J, leaving 13 bases between them. The CDR3 region is CASSQLAGVSGANVLTF. In DNA form, the CDR3 reads TGTGCCAGCTCACAACTCGCAGGGGTCTCTGGGGCCAACGTCCTGACTTTC. Looking up the rest from reference TRBV18 and TRBJ2-6 gives the full variable domain: NAGVMQNPRHLVRRRGQEARLRCSPMKGHSHVYWYRQLPEEGLKFMVYLQKENIIDESGMPKERFSAEFPKEGPSILRIQQVVRGDSAAYFCASSQLAGVSGANVLTFGAGSRLTVL.

The rearrangement uses TRBV7-9 and TRBJ2-5; 13 positions agree with TRBD2. J was trimmed by 6 bases and V by 1 base; bases with no gene match: 8. From germline, CDR1 is SEHNR and CDR2 FQNEAQ (reference sequence). The CDR3 is made up of 17 amino acids. The CDR3 DNA follows: TGTGCCAGCAGCTTAGTCCCCGGGACTAGCGGGAAACAGACCCAGTACTTC. Translated: CASSLVPGTSGKQTQYF. Based on the CDR3 plus reference TRBV7-9 and TRBJ2-5, the full variable domain is DTGVSQNPRHKITKRGQNVTFRCDPISEHNRLYWYRQTLGQGPEFLTYFQNEAQLEKSRLLSDRFSAERPKGSFSTLEIQRTEQGDSAMYLCASSLVPGTSGKQTQYFGPGTRLLVL.

V usage is TRBV7-9 and J usage is TRBJ2-1; possibly TRBD2 for D (6 bases). This CDR3 has 14 residues. Trimming removed 2 bases from V and 6 bases from J, with 11 bases in between. The germline V gene has CDR1 SEHNR and CDR2 FQNEAQ (reference sequence). In nucleotides, the CDR3 is TGTGCCAGCAGCTTAAATAGCGGACTCAATGAGCAGTTCTTC. Residues: CASSLNSGLNEQFF.

This chain's CDR3 is CASSGQGGNTEAFF. The DNA for the CDR3 is TGTGCCAGCAGTGGACAGGGGGGGAACACTGAAGCTTTCTTT. This rearrangement joins TRBV2 to TRBJ1-1; 9 nucleotides match TRBD1. Trimming at V came to 4 bases and at J to 1 base, leaving 1 base not matched to a gene. This CDR3 is built from 14 residues. Germline V gene sequence: CDR1 SNHLY, CDR2 FYNNEI.

This chain connects TRBV6-6 to TRBJ2-7, with 9 bases fitting TRBD2. Germline loops: CDR1 MNHNY, CDR2 SVGAGI (reference sequence). V trimming: 3 bases; J trimming: 3 bases; junction bases outside the gene matches: 9. The CDR3 covers 16 residues. CDR3 sequence: CASSYSRTSVNYEQYF. The CDR3 nucleotides are TGTGCCAGCAGTTATTCCCGGACTAGCGTCAACTACGAGCAGTACTTC.

The V gene is TRBV27, the J gene TRBJ2-5; tentatively, D is TRBD1 (5 bases). The CDR3 extends over 14 amino acids. CDR1 is MNHEY and CDR2 is SMNVEV in the germline V gene (reference sequence). V dropped 2 bases and J dropped 4 bases, with 11 bases sitting between them. CDR3 nucleotide sequence: TGTGCCAGCAGTTTACATGGGGCACGAGAGACCCAGTACTTC. It encodes CASSLHGARETQYF.

J is TRBJ1-4 and V is TRBV5-1, with 11 bases fitting TRBD1. The CDR3 spans 16 residues. Germline V gene data show CDR1 as SGHRS and CDR2 as YFSETQ. Trimming removed 6 bases from V and 7 bases from J; junction bases left unmatched: 11. CDR3: CASTPAQGTGGEKLFF. For the CDR3, the DNA is TGCGCCAGCACCCCGGCCCAGGGGACAGGGGGTGAAAAACTGTTTTTT.

This rearrangement joins TRBV6-1 to TRBJ1-1; weak D call: TRBD1 (5 bases). V lost 10 bases to trimming and J lost 0 bases, with 12 bases between them. The CDR3 runs 13 residues. Germline values: CDR1 MNHNS, CDR2 SASEGT. CDR3: CATKQTVNTEAFF. DNA of the CDR3: TGTGCCACCAAACAGACAGTGAACACTGAAGCTTTCTTT.

V usage is TRBV14 and J usage is TRBJ2-7; 13 nucleotides agree with TRBD2. CDR3 length: 16 amino acids. Unmatched junction bases numbered 3, after V lost 4 bases and J lost 0 bases. CDR1 and CDR2 (germline): SGHDN, FVKESK. The DNA of the CDR3 is TGTGCCAGCAGCCCTGGGACTAGCGGGATCTCCTACGAGCAGTACTTC. Translated: CASSPGTSGISYEQYF.

V and J are TRBV10-3 and TRBJ1-5; D is unclear. V was trimmed by 0 bases and J by 7 bases, leaving 13 bases between them. CDR3 length: 15 amino acids. The V gene's germline CDR1 is ENHRY and CDR2 SYGVKD. CDR3 amino acids: CAISESKGDVQPQHF. The CDR3 DNA sequence: TGTGCCATCAGTGAGTCGAAGGGAGATGTCCAGCCCCAGCATTTT.

The gene calls are TRBV2 and TRBJ2-1; TRBD2 matches at 9 bases. After removal of 6 bases from V and 9 bases from J, the junction contained 9 bases not matched to a gene. Looked up from germline, CDR1 is SNHLY and CDR2 is FYNNEI. There are 14 residues in the CDR3. CDR3 amino acids: CASRAPGLAGEQFF. The CDR3 bases are TGTGCCAGCAGGGCACCGGGACTAGCTGGTGAGCAGTTCTTC.

The chain couples TRBV28 to TRBJ1-1; perhaps TRBD1 as D (5 bases). Trimming left V 10 bases short and J 1 base short, with 16 bases between. CDR1 and CDR2 (germline): MDHEN, SYDVKM. The CDR3 extends over 14 amino acids. The CDR3: CATTRGGGNTEAFF. In DNA, the CDR3 is TGTGCCACCACCCGTGGCGGGGGGAACACTGAAGCTTTCTTT.

V usage is TRBV7-3 and J usage is TRBJ2-1, with 8 bases fitting TRBD2. This CDR3 has 15 residues. Germline CDR1 is SGHTA and CDR2 is FQGTGA. J gave up 9 bases and V 5 bases, and 12 bases lay outside the gene matches. The CDR3: CASSAGGGLGGEQFF. The CDR3 nucleotides are TGTGCCAGCAGCGCGGGTGGGGGACTAGGCGGTGAGCAGTTCTTC. Together with reference TRBV7-3 and TRBJ2-1, the CDR3 gives the full variable domain: GAGVSQTPSNKVTEKGKYVELRCDPISGHTALYWYRQSLGQGPEFLIYFQGTGAADDSGLPNDRFFAVRPEGSVSTLKIQRTERGDSAVYLCASSAGGGLGGEQFFGPGTRLTVL.